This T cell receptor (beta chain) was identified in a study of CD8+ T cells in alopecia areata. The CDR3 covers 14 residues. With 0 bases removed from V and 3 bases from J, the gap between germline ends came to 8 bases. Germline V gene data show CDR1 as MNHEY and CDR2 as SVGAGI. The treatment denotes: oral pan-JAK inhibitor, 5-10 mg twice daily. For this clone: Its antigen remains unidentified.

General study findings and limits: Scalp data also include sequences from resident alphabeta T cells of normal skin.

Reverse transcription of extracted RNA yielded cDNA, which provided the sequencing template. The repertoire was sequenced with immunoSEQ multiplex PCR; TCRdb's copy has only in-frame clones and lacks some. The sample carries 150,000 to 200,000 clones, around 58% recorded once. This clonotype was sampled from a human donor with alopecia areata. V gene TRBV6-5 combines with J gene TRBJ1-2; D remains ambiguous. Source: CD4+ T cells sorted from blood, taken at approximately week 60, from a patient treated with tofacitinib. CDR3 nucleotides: TGTGCCAGCAGTTACTCGAGGAGGGACTATGGCTACACCTTC. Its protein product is CASSYSRRDYGYTF.